These T cell receptor beta chains were read from a single sample in a study of T cells in Graves' hyperthyroidism and ophthalmopathy. TCRdb reprocessed the multiplex PCR reads with MiXCR, giving one entry per CDR3 protein. In the table there are under 800,000 distinct CDR3 sequences, approximately 15% of which are singletons. Source material: blood. These TCRs come from a woman between 18 and 29 years old with Graves' hyperthyroidism. CDR3s leave out the opening cysteine and the closing phenylalanine or tryptophan. Fields, in order: J gene, V gene, clone size, CDR3 protein. Clone size appears in some rows only: once, few, many, or a class for an expanded clone.

j_call: TRBJ2-2
v_call: TRBV19
clone_size: NA
cdr3_aa: ASIPGGQGHTGELF

j_call: TRBJ1-1
v_call: TRBV19
clone_size: NA
cdr3_aa: ASKPGAFTEAF

j_call: TRBJ1-6
v_call: TRBV6-2/TRBV6-3
clone_size: many
cdr3_aa: ASSRLPDRGKNSPLH

j_call: TRBJ2-6
v_call: TRBV2
clone_size: NA
cdr3_aa: ASRNSGSVSGANVLT

j_call: TRBJ1-4
v_call: TRBV18
clone_size: many
cdr3_aa: ASSEGLNEKLF

j_call: TRBJ2-7
v_call: TRBV10-3
clone_size: NA
cdr3_aa: AISESTDYEQY

j_call: TRBJ2-1
v_call: TRBV7-7
clone_size: many
cdr3_aa: ASSSRLLHGGEGNNEQF

j_call: TRBJ1-5
v_call: TRBV28
clone_size: NA
cdr3_aa: ASRRDRGNNQPQH

j_call: TRBJ2-2
v_call: TRBV19
clone_size: NA
cdr3_aa: ASSMGGNTGELS

j_call: TRBJ1-1
v_call: TRBV6-1
clone_size: many
cdr3_aa: ASSELRGRAF

j_call: TRBJ2-3
v_call: TRBV6-6
clone_size: few
cdr3_aa: ASSYSTDGGTDTQY

j_call: TRBJ2-7
v_call: TRBV10-1
clone_size: NA
cdr3_aa: ASRQGDEQY

j_call: TRBJ2-1
v_call: TRBV20-1
clone_size: many
cdr3_aa: SARATSGYNEQF

j_call: TRBJ2-7
v_call: TRBV9
clone_size: few
cdr3_aa: ASSVAGGPYQVDEQY

j_call: TRBJ2-1
v_call: TRBV10-2
clone_size: few
cdr3_aa: ASMFHNEQF

j_call: TRBJ2-1
v_call: TRBV29-1
clone_size: NA
cdr3_aa: SAVPPLGQF

j_call: TRBJ2-7
v_call: TRBV7-9
clone_size: few
cdr3_aa: ASSLSFRAEQY

j_call: TRBJ2-7
v_call: TRBV19
clone_size: NA
cdr3_aa: ASSMGSGRYEQY

j_call: TRBJ1-5
v_call: TRBV28
clone_size: many
cdr3_aa: ASISLYWTGKHTPVNQPQH

j_call: TRBJ2-7
v_call: TRBV7-8
clone_size: few
cdr3_aa: ASSPYRDRIYEQY

j_call: TRBJ1-5
v_call: TRBV6-1
clone_size: many
cdr3_aa: ASSPTTGAVYSNQPQH

j_call: TRBJ2-7
v_call: TRBV29-1
clone_size: many
cdr3_aa: SVTTGGFYEQY

j_call: TRBJ2-7
v_call: TRBV2
clone_size: many
cdr3_aa: ASSEIYEQY

j_call: TRBJ2-7
v_call: TRBV14
clone_size: few
cdr3_aa: ASSPRTYTYEQY

j_call: TRBJ2-5
v_call: TRBV10-1
clone_size: many
cdr3_aa: ASSESGTKETQY

j_call: TRBJ2-7
v_call: TRBV28
clone_size: few
cdr3_aa: ASQGPSISSEQY

j_call: TRBJ1-5
v_call: TRBV12-3/TRBV12-4
clone_size: few
cdr3_aa: ASSLGPGYQPQH

j_call: TRBJ2-7
v_call: TRBV27
clone_size: many
cdr3_aa: ASSLSRFYEQY

j_call: TRBJ2-7
v_call: TRBV7-9
clone_size: few
cdr3_aa: ASSLVAGVVEQY

j_call: TRBJ1-2
v_call: TRBV7-8
clone_size: few
cdr3_aa: ASSWETGGLEGYT

j_call: TRBJ2-5
v_call: TRBV20-1
clone_size: many
cdr3_aa: SATIPNVQETQY

j_call: TRBJ1-2
v_call: TRBV2
clone_size: many
cdr3_aa: ASSDSRALLGGYT

j_call: TRBJ1-5
v_call: TRBV28
clone_size: many
cdr3_aa: ASSLRGTSQPQH

j_call: TRBJ2-7
v_call: TRBV7-9
clone_size: many
cdr3_aa: ASSLVVGGNEQY

j_call: TRBJ1-1
v_call: TRBV6-1
clone_size: many
cdr3_aa: ASKLDTEAF

j_call: TRBJ1-5
v_call: TRBV6-1
clone_size: NA
cdr3_aa: ASSRQGAVNQPQH

j_call: TRBJ2-1
v_call: TRBV30
clone_size: many
cdr3_aa: AWSEYNEQF

j_call: TRBJ2-5
v_call: TRBV7-2
clone_size: many
cdr3_aa: ASSSTGGSRETQY

j_call: TRBJ2-5
v_call: TRBV3-1
clone_size: many
cdr3_aa: ASSQQNSNPLQETQY

j_call: TRBJ1-6
v_call: TRBV27
clone_size: NA
cdr3_aa: ASRTGYSPLH

j_call: TRBJ1-1
v_call: TRBV2
clone_size: NA
cdr3_aa: ASSESTEAF

j_call: TRBJ2-3
v_call: TRBV28
clone_size: many
cdr3_aa: ASSLALAGDTDTQY